This T cell receptor beta chain was sequenced during a study of cytomegalovirus exposure and HLA in healthy donors. Study-level information: When 350 to 400 donors were genotyped, roughly 82% of them were found to fall in the Caucasian-associated ancestry cluster.

Study results and limitations: Reportedly, diagnosis of cytomegalovirus status by the classifier showed high specificity and sensitivity.

Nominally healthy donors provided the samples, though records likely missed some immune exposures. On this clone itself: Its antigen is not identified.

With 60 Vbeta and 13 Jbeta primers, the PCR was carried out. Method: immunoSEQ multiplex PCR; TCRdb's copy keeps in-frame clones and lacks some. Of roughly 150,000 clones listed, more than 70% are singletons. The TCR sequence derives from a male donor in good health and CMV-seronegative. The sequencing sample was made of PBMCs.

CDR3 protein: CASSPDSSYNEQFF. The CDR3 DNA reads TGCGCCAGCAGCCCGGACAGCTCCTACAATGAGCAGTTCTTC. V usage is TRBV4-1 and J usage is TRBJ2-1; possible D gene TRBD1, 6 bases. Per the germline V gene, CDR1 is MGHRA and CDR2 is YSYEKL. V lost 4 bases and J lost 0, with 7 bases in between. The CDR3 extends over 14 amino acids.